This T cell receptor beta chain was obtained from a study of CD8+CD57+ T cells in acquired aplastic anemia (dated 2018 in TCRdb). With respect to the entire study: A mean of approximately 2.9 ug of DNA, ranging from about 0.19 to 30 ug, was extracted from sorted CD4+ and CD8+ cells. CD8+CD57+ expansion was defined as a frequency above the mean frequency observed in healthy subjects.

Flow cytometry had shown CD8+CD57+ cell expansion in the patients selected for sequencing. All patients had severe acquired aplastic anemia diagnosed by International Study of Aplastic Anemia and Agranulocytosis and Camitta criteria. Patients had received no therapy at the time of blood sampling. TCR repertoires of sorted CD4+ and CD8+ blood T cells from severe aplastic anemia patients and healthy subjects were deep-sequenced in the study. Patients were enrolled under clinicaltrials.gov protocols 00001620, 01623167, 00001397, 00071045, 00081523 and 00961064 in the USA. Ficoll-Paque density gradient centrifugation was used to isolate peripheral blood mononuclear cells. Before DNA extraction, CD4+ and CD8+ T cells were sorted by FACS or by magnetic beads. Beyond this particular receptor, the publication reports: Between patients and healthy controls, no significant difference in CD8+ Simpson's diversity was found (P=0.060). Roughly 29 CD8+ CDR3 sequences were found in both patients and controls but appeared to be highly expressed in patients and within the immunodominant clones of the patients.

Genomic DNA was used as template for profiling of TCR beta VDJ combinations and CDR3 sequences. An Illumina HiSeq 2000 was the platform used for TCR repertoire sequencing. In the source study's methods: Repertoires were assessed using TRBV/TRBJ rearrangement plots, CDR3 size and DJ length profiles, and Simpson's diversity index. The most abundant DNA sequence in the deep sequencing data was defined as the immunodominant clone. CDR3 amino acid sequences were screened for sharing across subjects and compared with published repertoires and the VDJdb database. TCRdb reprocessed the public reads (quality trimming at Q25 with fastp, clone calling with MiXCR) and kept in-frame beta chains. Every CDR3 protein is listed once, alongside the most common genes and DNA of its rows. The V and J calls and clone size come from TCRdb's table, not from the authors' own analysis. This sample comprises 160,000 or so distinct CDR3 sequences, roughly 50% of them detected only once. The top ten constitute 3.2% of the sample.

This clonotype appeared a few times. Its antigen is still unknown. Base qualities are missing; no much larger clone stands one base away. Reading the germline V gene (reference sequence) gives CDR1 MNHEY and CDR2 SMNVEV. Inclusive of the bounding cysteine and phenylalanine, the CDR3 is 14 residues long. The only DNA kept is the CDR3, 42 bases in frame from the first base. A distance of 17 bases separates the germline ends of V and J, which lose 6 bases and 6 bases respectively. This sequence was found in a human donor with aplastic anemia. Sequenced sample: sorted CD4+, CD8+, or CD8+CD57+ T cells (not recorded which) from PBMCs. The chain employs TRBV27 and TRBJ1-2; confidence is insufficient to name the D gene. The sequenced DNA: TGTGCCAGCAGGGAGCCGGGTCGACTGGATGGCTACACCTTC. It is translated as CASREPGRLDGYTF.